What follows are 7 T cell receptor beta chains derived from one specimen sequenced in a study of OX40 agonist ivuxolimab in advanced cancers. Using immunoSEQ multiplex PCR, the repertoire was profiled, and TCRdb retains in-frame clones only, with some absent. The sample records about 20,000 clones, approximately 81% being singletons. This material consisted of CD4+ or CD8+ T cells sorted from blood, taken in a trial of the OX40 agonist ivuxolimab. All receptors derive from an adult with an advanced solid tumor such as melanoma, head and neck, liver or kidney cancer.

The chain joins TRBV5-6 to TRBJ1-1; D is unresolved. The CDR3 runs to 12 residues. V lost 4 bases and J lost 8, with 12 bases in between. Per the germline V gene, CDR1 is SGHDT and CDR2 is YYEEEE. CDR3 residues: CASSPDGIEAFF. CDR3 nucleotides: TGTGCCAGCAGCCCGGATGGAATAGAAGCTTTCTTT.

The chain carries TRBV15 and TRBJ2-1; 8 positions match TRBD1. There are 16 residues in the CDR3. V shed 1 base and J 8 bases; nucleotides not matched to a gene: 10. Germline CDR1 and CDR2: LNHNV and YYDKDF (reference sequence). The CDR3 reads CATSRVRAGGRDEQFF. The CDR3 DNA follows: TGTGCCACCAGCAGAGTGCGGGCAGGGGGCCGGGATGAGCAGTTCTTC. The whole variable domain, remainder taken from reference TRBV15 and TRBJ2-1, is DAMVIQNPRYQVTQFGKPVTLSCSQTLNHNVMYWYQQKSSQAPKLLFHYYDKDFNNEADTPDNFQSRRPNTSFCFLDIRSPGLGDTAMYLCATSRVRAGGRDEQFFGPGTRLTVL.

CDR3 loop: CAITDRGSAYNSYEQYF. The CDR3 nucleotides read TGTGCCATCACGGACAGGGGGAGCGCCTATAACTCCTACGAGCAGTACTTC. V is TRBV2 and J is TRBJ2-7, with TRBD1 identical over 10 bases. Germline V gene sequence: CDR1 SNHLY, CDR2 FYNNEI. The V segment lost 10 bases and the J segment 0 bases; nucleotides outside the gene matches: 15. This CDR3 comprises 17 residues.

This sequence joins TRBV19 and TRBJ1-1, with a weak D call TRBD1 (6 bases). V was trimmed by 3 bases and J by 7 bases, leaving 18 bases between them. CDR1 LNHDA and CDR2 SQIVND come from the germline V gene (reference sequence). The CDR3 has 15 residues. Here the CDR3 reads CASSIPLGRDIEAFF. In DNA, the CDR3 is TGTGCCAGTAGTATCCCCCTGGGCAGGGACATTGAAGCTTTCTTT.

The chain joins TRBV5-6 to TRBJ2-7, with D unresolved. V shed 1 base and J shed 6 bases, with 8 bases lying between them. This CDR3 is built from 12 residues. Germline lookup yields CDR1 SGHDT and CDR2 YYEEEE. For the CDR3, the DNA is TGTGCCAGCAGCTTGAGGAGTCTCGAGCAGTACTTC. This translates into CASSLRSLEQYF.

This clone has more than one count but fewer than ten. The rearrangement joins TRBV11-2 to TRBJ2-7; 11 bases fit TRBD2. Germline-derived CDR1 and CDR2 are SGHAT and FQNNGV. This CDR3 has 16 amino acids. Trimming removed 6 bases from V and 4 bases from J; junction bases left unmatched: 11. The CDR3 loop reads CASSPRTSGRNYEQYF. In nucleotides, the CDR3 is TGTGCCAGCAGTCCTCGCACTAGCGGGAGAAATTACGAGCAGTACTTC.

The table lists this clone with a few counts. Other DNA sequences in this specimen translate into the identical CDR3. The V and J genes are TRBV29-1 and TRBJ2-1, with no clear D. Germline V gives CDR1 SQVTM, CDR2 ANQGSEA. Trimming cost V 4 bases and J 7 bases, with 5 bases left between them. This CDR3 comprises 10 residues. The CDR3 spells CSVAGNEQFF. Here the CDR3 DNA reads TGCAGCGTTGCCGGTAATGAGCAGTTCTTC.